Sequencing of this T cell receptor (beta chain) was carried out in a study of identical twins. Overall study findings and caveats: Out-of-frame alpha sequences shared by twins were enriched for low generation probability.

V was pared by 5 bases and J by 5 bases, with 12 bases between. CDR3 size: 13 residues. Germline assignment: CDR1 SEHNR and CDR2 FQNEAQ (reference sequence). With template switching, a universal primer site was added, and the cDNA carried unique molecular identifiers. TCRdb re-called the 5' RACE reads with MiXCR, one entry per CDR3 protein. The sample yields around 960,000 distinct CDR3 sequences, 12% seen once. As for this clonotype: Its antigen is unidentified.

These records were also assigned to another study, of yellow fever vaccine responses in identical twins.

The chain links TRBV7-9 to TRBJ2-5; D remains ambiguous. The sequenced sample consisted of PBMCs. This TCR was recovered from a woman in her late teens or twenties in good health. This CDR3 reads CASSQYPAETQYF. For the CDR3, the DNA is TGTGCCAGCAGCCAATACCCAGCGGAGACCCAGTACTTC.